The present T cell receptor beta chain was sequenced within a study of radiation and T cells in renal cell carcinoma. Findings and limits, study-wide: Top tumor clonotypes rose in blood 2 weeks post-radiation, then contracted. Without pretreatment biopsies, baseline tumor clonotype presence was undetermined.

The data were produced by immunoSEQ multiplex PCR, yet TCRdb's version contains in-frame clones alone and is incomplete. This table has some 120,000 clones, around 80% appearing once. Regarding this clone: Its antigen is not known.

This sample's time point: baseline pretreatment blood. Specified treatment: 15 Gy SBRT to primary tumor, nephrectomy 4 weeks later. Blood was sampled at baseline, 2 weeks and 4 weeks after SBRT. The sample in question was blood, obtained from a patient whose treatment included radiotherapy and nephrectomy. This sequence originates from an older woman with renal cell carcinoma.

CDR3: CASSNKAGGDEQYF. The CDR3 DNA reads TGTGCCAGCAGCAACAAAGCGGGAGGCGACGAGCAGTACTTC. This sequence joins TRBV5-4 and TRBJ2-7, with 9 positions matching TRBD2. V trimming: 4 bases; J trimming: 5 bases; junction bases outside the gene matches: 7. From germline, CDR1 is SGHNT and CDR2 YYREEE (reference sequence). The CDR3 has 14 residues.